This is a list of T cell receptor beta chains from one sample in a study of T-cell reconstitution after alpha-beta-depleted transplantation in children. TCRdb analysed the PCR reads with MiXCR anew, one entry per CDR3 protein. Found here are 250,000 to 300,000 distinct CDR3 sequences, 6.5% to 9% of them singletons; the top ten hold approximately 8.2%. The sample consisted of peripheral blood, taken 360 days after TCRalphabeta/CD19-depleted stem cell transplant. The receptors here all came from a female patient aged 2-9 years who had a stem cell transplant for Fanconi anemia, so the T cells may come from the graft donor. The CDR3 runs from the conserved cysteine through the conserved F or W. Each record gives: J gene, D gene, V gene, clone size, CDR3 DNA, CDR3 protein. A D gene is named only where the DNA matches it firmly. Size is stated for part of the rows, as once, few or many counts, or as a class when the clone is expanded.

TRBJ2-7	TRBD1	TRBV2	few	TGTGCCAGTAGGGGACAGCGGACCTACGAGCAGTACTTC	CASRGQRTYEQYF
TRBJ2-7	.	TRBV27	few	TGTGCCAGCAGTTTATCTCAGGGAATTCTATTATGCTACGAGCAGTACTTC	CASSLSQGILLCYEQYF
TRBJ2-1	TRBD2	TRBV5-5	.	TGTGCCAGCAGCTTGGGACTAGCGGGGGAGAAACCCTACAATGAGCAGTTCTTC	CASSLGLAGEKPYNEQFF
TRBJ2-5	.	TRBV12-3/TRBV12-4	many	TGTGCCAGCAGTTTAGATAGGGCTGGGACCCAGTACTTC	CASSLDRAGTQYF
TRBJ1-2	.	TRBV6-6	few	TGTGCCACACAAGTGGGGATTGGCTACACCTTC	CATQVGIGYTF
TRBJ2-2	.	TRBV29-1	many	TGCAGCGTGAGAACGGGGCTGGACACCGGGGAGCTGTTTTTT	CSVRTGLDTGELFF
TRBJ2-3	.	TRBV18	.	TGTGCCAGCTCACCATCCTTGAACCCAGATACGCAGTATTTT	CASSPSLNPDTQYF
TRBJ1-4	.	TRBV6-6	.	TGTGCCAGCAGTTACCGCGACAGAGAAAAACTGTTTTTT	CASSYRDREKLFF
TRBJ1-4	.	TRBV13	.	TGTGCCAGCAGCTTCGGGACTCCCAATGAAAAACTGTTTTTT	CASSFGTPNEKLFF
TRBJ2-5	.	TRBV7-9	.	TGTGCCAGCAGCCTCGGCGGTCAGGGCTACCTGGAGACCCAGTACTTC	CASSLGGQGYLETQYF
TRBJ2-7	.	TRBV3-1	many	TGTGCCAGCAGCCAAGGTACTGGGTGGAAAGAGCAGTACTTC	CASSQGTGWKEQYF
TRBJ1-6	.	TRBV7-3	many	TGTGCCAGCTCACTCACAGGGCCGAATTCACCCCTCCACTTT	CASSLTGPNSPLHF
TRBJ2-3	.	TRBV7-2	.	TGTGCCAGCAGCTTAGCGCTAAGGTTTCAGGATACGCAGTATTTT	CASSLALRFQDTQYF
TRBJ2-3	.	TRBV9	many	TGTGCCAGCAGCCCCTACACAGATACGCAGTATTTT	CASSPYTDTQYF
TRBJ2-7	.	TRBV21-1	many	TGTGCCAGCATAAAACCTAAGATCTCCTACGAGCAGTACTTC	CASIKPKISYEQYF
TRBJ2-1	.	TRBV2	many	TGTGCCAGCGACACCGCCTCCTACAATGAGCAGTTCTTC	CASDTASYNEQFF
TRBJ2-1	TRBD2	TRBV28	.	TGTGCCAGCAGGCGGGATAGCGGGGGGGCCTCGAATGAGCAGTTCTTC	CASRRDSGGASNEQFF
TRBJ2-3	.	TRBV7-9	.	TGTGCCAGCAGCTTGATGGGTGGAACAGATACGCAGTATTTT	CASSLMGGTDTQYF
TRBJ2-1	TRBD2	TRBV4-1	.	TGCGCCAGCAGCCAAGAGGTCGGGAGGGCGACCTACAATGAGCAGTTCTTC	CASSQEVGRATYNEQFF
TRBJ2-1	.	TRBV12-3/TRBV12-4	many	TGTGCCAGCAGTTTAGGTCGGCGGAATGAGCAGTTCTTC	CASSLGRRNEQFF
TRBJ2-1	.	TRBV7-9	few	TGTGCCAGCAGCTTAGAGGTTCTCATAGGGAGTTCCTACAATGAGCAGTTCTTC	CASSLEVLIGSSYNEQFF
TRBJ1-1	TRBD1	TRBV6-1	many	TGTGCCAGCAGAAGGGGACAGGGGAACACTGAAGCTTTCTTT	CASRRGQGNTEAFF
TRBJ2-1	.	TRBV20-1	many	TGCAGTGGAAGGGGGAGCGAGCAGTTCTTC	CSGRGSEQFF
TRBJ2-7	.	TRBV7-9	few	TGTGCCAGCAGCTTAGCAGGGGGGTTTACCTACGAGCAGTACTTC	CASSLAGGFTYEQYF
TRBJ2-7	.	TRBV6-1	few	TGTGCCAGCAGTGAAGCGGGCAGGGCCCCCTACGAGCAGTACTTC	CASSEAGRAPYEQYF
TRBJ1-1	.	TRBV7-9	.	TGTGCCAGCAGCTACTACCTATTACCGGGACAAGATACTAATGAAGCTTTCTTT	CASSYYLLPGQDTNEAFF
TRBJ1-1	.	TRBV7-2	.	TGTGCCAGCAGCCTCTTGGGATCCGGGGAGACTTTCTTT	CASSLLGSGETFF
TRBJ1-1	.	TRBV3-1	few	TGTGCCAGCAGCTACGAGAGTCGCGAATTTGAAGCTTTCTTT	CASSYESREFEAFF
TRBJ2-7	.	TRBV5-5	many	TGTGCCAGCAGCTTGGTAGGGTTCGAGCAGTACTTC	CASSLVGFEQYF
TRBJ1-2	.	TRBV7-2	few	TGTGCCAGCAGCTTAATCCAATCGGGGGGCTACACCTTC	CASSLIQSGGYTF
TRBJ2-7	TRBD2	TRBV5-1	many	TGCGCCAGCAGCTTGGCCCTAGCGGGGGGGTACGAGCAGTACTTC	CASSLALAGGYEQYF
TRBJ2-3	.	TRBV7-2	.	TGTGCCAGCAGCTTAGATCTCTCTCCGGGGCAGTATTTT	CASSLDLSPGQYF
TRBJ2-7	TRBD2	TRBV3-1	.	TGTGCCAGCAGCCAAGACCCTGGACTAGCGGGAGAGCAGTACTTC	CASSQDPGLAGEQYF
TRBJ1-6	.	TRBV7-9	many	TGTGCCAGCAGCATTACAGAACGGACGGATTCACCCCTCCACTTT	CASSITERTDSPLHF
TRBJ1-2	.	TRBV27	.	TGTGCCAGCAGTTCACGGAGGGAAGGCTACACCTTC	CASSSRREGYTF
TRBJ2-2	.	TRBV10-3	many	TGTGCCATCAGTGCGTTACGAGCGAACACCGGGGAGCTGTTTTTT	CAISALRANTGELFF
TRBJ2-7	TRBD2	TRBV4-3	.	TGCGCCAGCTCCGGGACTAGTGGTCCGCCCGGCTCCTACGAGCAGTACTTC	CASSGTSGPPGSYEQYF
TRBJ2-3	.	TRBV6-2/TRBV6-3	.	TGTGCCAGCAGTCCAGAGCCGGGTTTCACAGATACGCAGTATTTT	CASSPEPGFTDTQYF
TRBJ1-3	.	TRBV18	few	TGTGCCAGCTCCCCTTTCCCCGGACAGACTGGAAACACCATATATTTT	CASSPFPGQTGNTIYF
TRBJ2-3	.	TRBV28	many	TGTGCCACCAGGTCTCTATGGACCACAGATACGCAGTATTTT	CATRSLWTTDTQYF
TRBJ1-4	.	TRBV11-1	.	TGTGCCAGCAGCTCACCGGGACTTCAGGAAAAACTGTTTTTT	CASSSPGLQEKLFF
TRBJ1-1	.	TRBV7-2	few	TGTGCCAGCAGCTCTGGGGGTGACGCTTTCTTT	CASSSGGDAFF
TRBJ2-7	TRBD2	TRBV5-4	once	TGTGCCAGCAGCAAGGACCTTGGTAACGGGAGGGCCGGAGAGCAGTACTTC	CASSKDLGNGRAGEQYF
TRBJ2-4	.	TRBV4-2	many	TGTGCCAGCAGCCCCCAGGGGGGCAGACAGTACTTC	CASSPQGGRQYF
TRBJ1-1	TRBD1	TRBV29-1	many	TGCAGCGTTGCGAACAGGGGCGTCAACACTGAAGCTTTCTTT	CSVANRGVNTEAFF
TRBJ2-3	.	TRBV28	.	TGTGCCAGCAGTTTATCCCTTGGGGACCTGGGTACAGATACGCAGTATTTT	CASSLSLGDLGTDTQYF
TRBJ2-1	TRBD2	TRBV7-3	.	TGTGCCAGCAGCCCGACTAGCGGGGGTTGGGATGAGCAGTTCTTC	CASSPTSGGWDEQFF
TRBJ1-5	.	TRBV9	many	TGTGCCAGCAGCGAACACAGTGGGCTCCAGCCCCAGCATTTT	CASSEHSGLQPQHF